One sample yielded the 23 T cell receptor beta chains listed below, sequenced in a study of vaccination and CD4 T cells after COVID-19. The treatment denotes: roughly ten-day PBMC culture with coronavirus spike peptide pools or control peptides (ViraFEST assay). Their specific antigens are unknown. An Oncomine TCR Beta short-read assay was used to sequence the DNA from cultured CD4+ T cells. TCRdb reprocessed the PCR reads via MiXCR and lists one record per CDR3 protein. The sample shows 15,000 to 20,000 distinct CDR3 sequences, more than 50% of them seen only once. Material for sequencing was CD4+ T cells from blood, cultured in vitro. These receptors were taken from a human donor who had recovered from COVID-19.

The chain uses TRBV20-1 and TRBJ1-5, with D possibly matching TRBD1 (6 bases). The CDR3 runs 15 residues. Per the germline V gene, CDR1 is DFQATT and CDR2 is SNEGSKA (reference sequence). V was trimmed by 6 bases and J by 0 bases, leaving 15 bases between them. In DNA form, the CDR3 reads TGCAGTGCCAGCATGACAGGCTATAGCAATCAGCCCCAGCATTTT. Protein product: CSASMTGYSNQPQHF.

This clonotype has only one observation. The chain carries TRBV29-1 and TRBJ1-1, with D possibly TRBD1 on 5 matching bases. Germline CDR1 SQVTM, CDR2 ANQGSEA. CDR3 length: 13 residues. Trimming removed 6 bases from V and 3 bases from J, with 14 bases in between. CDR3 DNA: TGCAGCGTCCAAGGGGTCAGCGACACTGAAGCTTTCTTT. Translating it yields CSVQGVSDTEAFF.

This clonotype has only a few counts. This chain connects TRBV20-1 to TRBJ1-1; D remains unclear. CDR3 length equals 12 residues. V dropped 7 bases and J dropped 5 bases, with 14 bases sitting between them. The V gene's germline CDR1 is DFQATT and CDR2 SNEGSKA (reference sequence). The CDR3 reads CSGGRVGTEAFF. CDR3 DNA: TGCAGTGGGGGAAGGGTGGGGACTGAAGCTTTCTTT.

The chain carries TRBV28 and TRBJ2-7, with 9 bases fitting TRBD1. V was pared by 5 bases and J by 2 bases, with 4 bases of the junction left unmatched. The CDR3 runs to 14 residues. CDR1 and CDR2 (germline): MDHEN, SYDVKM. CDR3 amino acids: CASSKTGGPYEQYF. Here the CDR3 DNA reads TGTGCCAGCAGTAAGACAGGGGGTCCCTACGAGCAGTACTTC.

The V and J genes are TRBV10-1 and TRBJ2-3, with 12 bases identical to TRBD2. CDR1 is WNHNN and CDR2 is SYGVQD in the germline V gene (reference sequence). The trim removed 5 bases at V and 4 bases at J, leaving 10 bases unmatched. The CDR3 is 17 amino acids. CDR3 protein: CASSPGLAGGASDTQYF. The CDR3 DNA follows: TGCGCCAGCAGTCCGGGACTAGCGGGTGGAGCATCAGATACGCAGTATTTT.

This chain links TRBV28 with TRBJ1-2; D not resolved. Germline V gene sequence: CDR1 MDHEN, CDR2 SYDVKM. Between the trimmed V and J ends, which lost 6 bases and 8 bases, there was a span of 13 bases. The CDR3 totals 12 residues. CDR3 nucleotides: TGTGCCAGCAGCCCGGGATCTCAAGGCTACACCTTC. Its protein is CASSPGSQGYTF.

The chain joins TRBV3-1 to TRBJ2-3; D unresolved. The CDR3 sequence is 18 residues long. Germline-derived CDR1 and CDR2 are LGHDT and YNNKEL (reference sequence). Trimming pared 1 base from V and 6 bases from J, leaving 23 bases between. This CDR3 is CASSQVASSVPSLDTQYF. The CDR3 bases are TGTGCCAGCAGCCAAGTTGCCTCCAGCGTCCCGAGTTTGGATACGCAGTATTTT.

This clonotype was counted once. The chain employs TRBV27 and TRBJ2-7, with TRBD2 identical over 11 bases. The junction had 7 bases not matched to a gene; V was cut back by 6 bases and J by 3 bases. Germline CDR1 MNHEY, CDR2 SMNVEV (reference sequence). CDR3 length equals 15 residues. CDR3: CASRRRLAGRYEQYF. The CDR3 nucleotides read TGTGCCAGCAGGCGGAGACTAGCGGGACGCTACGAGCAGTACTTC.

The genes are TRBV5-8 and TRBJ2-5; 11 bases match TRBD1. The germline CDR1 and CDR2 sequences are SGHTS and YDEGEE. The CDR3 is made up of 15 amino acids. J gave up 5 bases and V 3 bases, and 6 bases lay outside the gene matches. The CDR3 DNA follows: TGTGCCAGCAGCTCCCGGACAGGGGGCTTGGAGACCCAGTACTTC. Translated, it gives CASSSRTGGLETQYF.

The chain combines TRBV19 with TRBJ2-2; 8 positions agree with TRBD2. The CDR3 has 14 amino acids. Germline loops: CDR1 LNHDA, CDR2 SQIVND (reference sequence). V trimming: 8 bases; J trimming: 4 bases; junction bases outside the gene matches: 6. The CDR3 sequence is CASEPGLGTGELFF. CDR3 nucleotide sequence: TGTGCCAGTGAACCGGGACTAGGCACCGGGGAGCTGTTTTTT.

The chain recombines TRBV20-1 with TRBJ1-2, with a tentative D call TRBD1 (5 bases). Germline V gives CDR1 DFQATT, CDR2 SNEGSKA (reference sequence). The CDR3 consists of 11 residues. Trimming stripped 3 bases from V and 4 bases from J, with 6 bases between. CDR3: CSARGVYGYTF. The CDR3 DNA reads as TGCAGTGCTAGGGGGGTCTATGGCTACACCTTC.

The chain joins TRBV14 to TRBJ2-2, with no clear D. The CDR3 is 14 residues long. Trimming removed 2 bases at V and 1 base at J, with 5 bases between. CDR1 is SGHDN, CDR2 FVKESK, per germline. The DNA for the CDR3 is TGTGCCAGCAGCCAATACATGAACACCGGGGAGCTGTTTTTT. As protein: CASSQYMNTGELFF. Using reference TRBV14 and TRBJ2-2 for the parts outside the CDR3, the full variable domain is EAGVTQFPSHSVIEKGQTVTLRCDPISGHDNLYWYRRVMGKEIKFLLHFVKESKQDESGMPNNRFLAERTGGTYSTLKVQPAELEDSGVYFCASSQYMNTGELFFGEGSRLTVL.

The V and J genes are TRBV7-9 and TRBJ2-1; 9 nucleotides align to TRBD1. Germline CDR1 and CDR2: SEHNR and FQNEAQ (reference sequence). J lost 7 bases, V lost 4 bases, and 5 bases had no gene match. The CDR3 has 14 amino acids. In nucleotides, the CDR3 is TGTGCCAGCAGCTACAGGGGGCGAGGGAATGAGCAGTTCTTC. Translating it yields CASSYRGRGNEQFF.

The chain couples TRBV6-2 or TRBV6-3 to TRBJ2-7; 8 nucleotides match TRBD2. Germline V gives CDR1 MNHEY, CDR2 SVGEGT. The length of the CDR3 is 16 residues. V dropped 5 bases and J dropped 5; count of bases not matched to a gene: 14. CDR3 sequence (DNA): TGTGCCAGCAGTCAACTTGCCCTAGGCGGGAGGCACGAGCAGTACTTC. Its protein is CASSQLALGGRHEQYF.

The gene calls are TRBV6-2 or TRBV6-3 and TRBJ1-1; 8 bases map to TRBD1. This CDR3 is 16 amino acids long. V trimming: 4 bases; J trimming: 10 bases; junction bases outside the gene matches: 17. Germline-derived CDR1 and CDR2 are MNHEY and SVGEGT. CDR3 DNA sequence: TGTGCCAGCAGTTTACCCGGACAGGGTCGGAGCTACGGAGCTTTCTTT. It encodes CASSLPGQGRSYGAFF.

The chain links TRBV5-4 to TRBJ1-6; 7 nucleotides align to TRBD1. V trimming: 0 bases; J trimming: 6 bases; junction bases outside the gene matches: 0. Germline V gene data show CDR1 as SGHNT and CDR2 as YYREEE (reference sequence). The CDR3 sequence is 14 residues long. CDR3 residues: CASSLGQGNSPLHF. CDR3 in DNA: TGTGCCAGCAGCTTGGGACAGGGTAATTCACCCCTCCACTTT.

The chain has TRBV20-1 and TRBJ2-7, with D possibly being TRBD1 (6 bases). Germline V CDR1 and CDR2: DFQATT, SNEGSKA (reference sequence). The length of the CDR3 is 13 residues. V lost 3 bases to trimming and J lost 6 bases, with 15 bases between them. CDR3 residues: CSARRGSTPEQYF. CDR3 DNA: TGCAGTGCTAGGAGGGGGAGCACTCCCGAGCAGTACTTC.

The chain joins TRBV29-1 to TRBJ2-3; TRBD2 matches at 7 bases. CDR3 size: 14 residues. Germline values: CDR1 SQVTM, CDR2 ANQGSEA. Trimming took 5 bases from V and 1 from J; bases not matched to a gene: 6. The CDR3 region is CSVSQAGRTDTQYF. The CDR3 region has the DNA TGCAGCGTTTCTCAAGCGGGACGCACAGATACGCAGTATTTT.

The V and J genes are TRBV12-3 or TRBV12-4 and TRBJ2-3; maybe TRBD1 (6 bases). CDR3 length equals 20 residues. Trimming took 0 bases from V and 4 from J, leaving 26 bases between them. In nucleotides, the CDR3 is TGTGCCAGCAGTTTAGCCCCCGGGACATGGGGTCGATCTGATCCAGATACGCAGTATTTT. The encoded protein is CASSLAPGTWGRSDPDTQYF.

The sample holds one count of this clonotype. The chain is built from TRBV10-2 and TRBJ1-1; 7 nucleotides match TRBD1. Germline CDR1 is WSHSY and CDR2 is SAAADI. Germline trimming cut 2 bases from V and 4 bases from J; bases unmatched to any gene: 4. The CDR3 loop spans 14 amino acids. The CDR3 loop reads CASSEATGATEAFF. The CDR3, as DNA: TGCGCCAGCAGTGAGGCCACAGGGGCCACTGAAGCTTTCTTT.

This clonotype was seen a handful of times. This chain uses TRBV4-1 with TRBJ1-3; 8 bases match TRBD1. Germline trimming cut 0 bases from V and 0 bases from J; bases unmatched to any gene: 10. Per germline, CDR1 MGHRA and CDR2 YSYEKL. CDR3 length: 19 amino acids. CDR3 DNA sequence: TGCGCCAGCAGCCAAGATACCCCCGGACAGGGAGTCTCTGGAAACACCATATATTTT. Amino acids: CASSQDTPGQGVSGNTIYF.

The chain uses TRBV6-1 and TRBJ2-2; no reliable D call. Trimming cost V 7 bases and J 5 bases, with 5 bases left between them. Looked up from germline, CDR1 is MNHNS and CDR2 is SASEGT. There are 11 residues in the CDR3. The CDR3 DNA is TGTGCCAGCACTTGGACCGGGGAGCTGTTTTTT. This codes for CASTWTGELFF.

The rearrangement links TRBV7-8 to TRBJ1-1; possibly TRBD1 for D (5 bases). Per germline, CDR1 SGHVS and CDR2 FQNEAQ. V lost 5 bases to trimming and J lost 1 base, with 8 bases between them. This CDR3 is 13 amino acids long. The CDR3 here is CASSLQGNTEAFF. CDR3 in DNA: TGTGCCAGCAGCCTCCAGGGGAACACTGAAGCTTTCTTT.